Listed below are T cell receptor beta chains from one sample, sequenced in a study of graft-versus-host responses after intestinal transplantation. Sequencing was performed with immunoSEQ multiplex PCR; in TCRdb, only in-frame clones are kept and a portion is missing. The sample has about 25,000 clones, approximately 96% seen once; the top ten hold less than 1%. The material sequenced was PBMCs, taken 30 days after intestinal transplant. The receptors here all came from a human patient who received an intestinal transplant, so some T cells may come from the graft donor. Both conserved end residues are trimmed from each CDR3.

v_gene | CDR3aa
TRBV6-6 | ASSYRPGTGEQY
TRBV7-3 | ASSPRRAGNEQF
TRBV5-1 | ASRGAIQETQY
TRBV29-1 | SVDSRGSNYGYT
TRBV25-1 | ASRQGNYEQY
TRBV6-6 | ASTPTSTYNEQF
TRBV6-5 | ASRRDRATEAF
TRBV30 | ACGTGRAETQY
TRBV19 | ASNSGTGNTEAF
TRBV29-1 | SVEASGSSTDTQY
TRBV5-1 | ASSLDPGGAYEQY
TRBV7-2 | ASSPWTHSSYNEQF
TRBV19 | ASSPLGGTSPLH
TRBV9 | ASSPSGYSTDTQY
TRBV30 | AFSPAGSYNEQF
TRBV7-9 | ASSSPTGSGRARGETQY
TRBV6-1 | ASMASSPYEQY
TRBV4-1 | ASSELDGNNQPQH
TRBV4-2 | ASSQEASGGIYEQF
TRBV5-4 | ASSFPGGAAYEQY
TRBV21-1 | ATGWDETYEQY
TRBV19 | ASSPQGRTYGYT
TRBV5-4 | ASSLAFSMGPQETQY
TRBV6-5 | ASSTKGDTQY
TRBV19 | ASSTGVADTQY
TRBV4-1 | ASSQVAGVNEQF
TRBV6-6 | ASSGRQGPNSPLH
TRBV14 | ASRPGLSGEQF
TRBV7-9 | ASSPTSLPGELF
TRBV29-1 | SAQGLGNYEQY
TRBV19 | ASRPLDRGLSEKLF
TRBV7-2 | ASSLAGRETQY
TRBV30 | AWARDAGYEQY
TRBV5-1 | ASSLELNQETQY
TRBV10-1 | ASPLGQTGNQPQH
TRBV5-1 | ASSSVWRTGTYEQY
TRBV19 | ASSDLRYPAPAQETQY
TRBV29-1 | SVDFPDTEAF
TRBV29-1 | SVGGNEQF
TRBV6-1 | ASSEASRVLPYSNQPQH
TRBV27 | ASSPGTSAPPGELF
TRBV19 | ASKSRTAGNTIY
TRBV7-9 | ASSTGVYEQY
TRBV6-1 | ASSGHEQY
TRBV21-1 | ASSGTGPSGRSDTQY